This T cell receptor (beta chain) was found in a study of blood T cell repertoires in COVID-19. Across the whole study: Material from acute and convalescent COVID-19 was sourced from the United States, Italy and Spain. Sample material is recorded as cDNA or gDNA derived from T cells, B-cell-depleted T cells, or PBMCs.

CDR1 and CDR2 (germline): LNHDA, SQIVND (reference sequence). Trimming took 4 bases from V and 0 from J; bases not matched to a gene: 16. The CDR3 length is 21 residues. Seattle cases were enrolled at active infection and followed longitudinally. Original data processing: From reference gene primer amplification, estimates of nucleated cell counts were derived. The data were produced by immunoSEQ multiplex PCR, yet TCRdb's version contains in-frame clones alone and is incomplete. V and J calls and clone size are given by that table; D and trimming were obtained from the DNA. This sample has roughly 250,000 clones; about 90% occur once, and the top ten carry around 12%.

The material sequenced was peripheral blood. The clonotype was recovered from a woman in her 30s with COVID-19, enrolled during active disease. The rearrangement links TRBV19 to TRBJ2-1, with 12 bases that match TRBD2. The CDR3 region has the DNA TGTGCCAGTAGTAGCTGGACATTGCTGGAGACTAGCGGGGGCTCCTACAATGAGCAGTTCTTC. Protein sequence: CASSSWTLLETSGGSYNEQFF.